Listed here are 3 T cell receptor beta chains from one sample, sequenced in a study of cytomegalovirus exposure and HLA in healthy donors. TCRdb keeps only in-frame clones here, not all; method: immunoSEQ multiplex PCR. The sample shows some 240,000 clones, 87% of them seen only once. Sequenced: PBMCs. These receptors originate from a woman younger than 35 in good health and CMV-seropositive.

CDR3 residues: CASTSGFYSNQPQHF. The CDR3 coding sequence is TGTGCCAGCACCTCGGGTTTTTATAGCAATCAGCCCCAGCATTTT. The chain carries TRBV6-6 and TRBJ1-5; D gene ambiguous. Germline V gene lookup returns CDR1 MNHNY and CDR2 SVGAGI (reference sequence). Trimming cost V 7 bases and J 0 bases, with 13 bases left between them. The CDR3 sequence is 15 residues long.

V is TRBV27 and J is TRBJ1-5, with unresolved D. The CDR3 runs 14 residues. Between the trimmed V and J ends, which lost 5 bases and 0 bases, there was a span of 8 bases. Germline CDR1 and CDR2: MNHEY and SMNVEV (reference sequence). The CDR3 loop reads CASSLSYSNQPQHF. The CDR3 region has the DNA TGTGCCAGCAGTCTCTCCTATAGCAATCAGCCCCAGCATTTT.

This clone was observed once. The V and J genes are TRBV6-5 and TRBJ2-2; 9 nucleotides align to TRBD1. The trim removed 6 bases at V and 3 bases at J, leaving 2 bases unmatched. Germline V gene lookup returns CDR1 MNHEY and CDR2 SVGAGI. The CDR3 is made up of 14 amino acids. As DNA, the CDR3 is TGTGCCAGCAGGGGGGACAGGGACACCGGGGAGCTGTTTTTT. Its protein product is CASRGDRDTGELFF.